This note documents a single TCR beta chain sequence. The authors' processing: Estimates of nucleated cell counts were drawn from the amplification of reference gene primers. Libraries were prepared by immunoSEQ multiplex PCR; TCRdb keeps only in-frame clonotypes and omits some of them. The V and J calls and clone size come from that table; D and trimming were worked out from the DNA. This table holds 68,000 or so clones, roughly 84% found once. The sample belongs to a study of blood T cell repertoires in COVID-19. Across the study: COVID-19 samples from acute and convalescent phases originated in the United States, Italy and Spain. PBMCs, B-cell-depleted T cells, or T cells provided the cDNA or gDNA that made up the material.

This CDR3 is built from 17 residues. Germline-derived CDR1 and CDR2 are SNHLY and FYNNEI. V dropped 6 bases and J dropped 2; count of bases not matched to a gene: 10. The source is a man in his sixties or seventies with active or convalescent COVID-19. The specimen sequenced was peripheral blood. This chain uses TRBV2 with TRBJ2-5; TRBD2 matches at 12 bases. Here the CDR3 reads CASSPTSGRPGQETQYF. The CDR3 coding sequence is TGTGCCAGCAGCCCGACTAGCGGGAGACCTGGGCAAGAGACCCAGTACTTC.